Below are 20 T cell receptor beta chains sequenced from a single sample in a study of graft-versus-host responses after intestinal transplantation. TCRdb's table, derived via immunoSEQ multiplex PCR, lists solely in-frame clones and lacks some. This sample has some 86,000 clones, with roughly 90% found just once. Their cognate antigens are unknown. This material consisted of unstimulated CD4+ T cells sorted from spleen or lymph node cells, taken before transplant. The receptors here all came from a human donor who was the organ donor for an intestinal transplant.

The chain uses TRBV5-4 and TRBJ2-1; 12 bases match TRBD2. The CDR3 length is 13 residues. CDR1 and CDR2 from the germline V gene are SGHNT and YYREEE (reference sequence). The trim removed 3 bases at V and 13 bases at J, leaving 5 bases unmatched. The CDR3 here is CASSSSGRASQFF. CDR3 DNA: TGTGCCAGCAGCTCTAGCGGGAGGGCCTCCCAGTTCTTC.

V usage is TRBV6-5 and J usage is TRBJ1-1; 7 bases align to TRBD1. With 5 bases clipped from V and 6 bases from J, the junction kept 12 bases outside the gene matches. This CDR3 has 15 residues. Germline CDR1 reads MNHEY; CDR2 reads SVGAGI. CDR3 residues: CASSLGTDLGPEAFF. CDR3 coding DNA: TGTGCCAGCAGTCTCGGGACAGACCTGGGGCCTGAAGCTTTCTTT.

In its sample, this clone was seen once. The chain uses TRBV7-9 and TRBJ2-1; possibly TRBD2 for D (6 bases). The CDR3 spans 15 residues. V was cut by 7 bases and J by 4 bases, with 17 bases left in between. Germline V gene sequence: CDR1 SEHNR, CDR2 FQNEAQ (reference sequence). The CDR3 nucleotides are TGTGCCAGCATGGGGTTTTCCCGGGGGTACAATGAGCAGTTCTTC. This sequence encodes CASMGFSRGYNEQFF.

The chain combines TRBV7-2 with TRBJ1-2; TRBD1 aligns across 7 bases. The CDR3 runs to 14 residues. Germline CDR1 SGHTA, CDR2 FQGNSA. V lost 3 bases, J lost 4 bases, and 5 bases stayed unmatched. CDR3 nucleotide sequence: TGTGCCAGCAGCTTGTCCGGGACAGCCTATGGCTACACCTTC. This encodes CASSLSGTAYGYTF.

The chain recombines TRBV5-1 with TRBJ2-1; TRBD1 matches at 9 bases. The CDR3 length is 14 residues. Trimming removed 6 bases from V and 9 bases from J; junction bases left unmatched: 10. Per germline, CDR1 SGHRS and CDR2 YFSETQ. CDR3 sequence (DNA): TGCGCCAGCAAGTCGGGACAGGGTGACAGTGAGCAGTTCTTC. Its protein product is CASKSGQGDSEQFF.

The rearrangement links TRBV18 to TRBJ1-2, with D tentatively TRBD1 (5 bases). CDR3 length: 12 residues. Germline V CDR1 and CDR2: KGHSH, LQKENI. Trimming cost V 4 bases and J 8 bases, with 11 bases left between them. The CDR3 protein is CASSQGAGGYTF. Here the CDR3 DNA reads TGTGCCAGCTCACAGGGTGCAGGGGGCTACACCTTC.

This clone was observed a few times. The chain is built from TRBV2 and TRBJ1-3; TRBD1 matches at 7 bases. CDR1 SNHLY and CDR2 FYNNEI come from the germline V gene. The V gene end was trimmed by 2 bases and the J gene end by 0 bases; junction bases not matched to a gene: 13. This CDR3 contains 19 residues. The CDR3 is CASSEFWPGQPTSGNTIYF. Here the CDR3 DNA reads TGTGCCAGCAGTGAATTCTGGCCGGGACAGCCAACCTCTGGAAACACCATATATTTT.

On this clone itself: Its ends do not fully match the called genes, so a read error is possible. The rearrangement links TRBV6-5 to TRBJ1-2; 7 bases map to TRBD1. CDR1 and CDR2 from the germline V gene are MNHEY and SVGAGI. The CDR3 totals 15 residues. The CDR3 region is CASRYRTGPQGGYTF. The CDR3, as DNA: TGTGCCAGCCGTTACCGGACAGGCCCTCAAGGAGGCTACACCTTC.

The chain is built from TRBV29-1 and TRBJ2-7, with 8 bases that match TRBD1. With V trimmed by 7 bases and J by 6 bases, 8 bases remained unmatched. The CDR3 loop spans 12 amino acids. Germline loops: CDR1 SQVTM, CDR2 ANQGSEA. The CDR3 bases are TGCAGCGGACGACAGGGGTCGGGCGAGCAGTACTTC. It is translated as CSGRQGSGEQYF.

The chain links TRBV4-1 to TRBJ1-2; 8 nucleotides align to TRBD1. Germline V gene lookup returns CDR1 MGHRA and CDR2 YSYEKL. V dropped 4 bases and J dropped 0; count of bases not matched to a gene: 4. The length of the CDR3 is 15 residues. CDR3 amino acids: CASSRDRGSNYGYTF. CDR3 coding DNA: TGCGCCAGCAGCCGCGACAGGGGTTCTAACTATGGCTACACCTTC.

The genes are TRBV7-9 and TRBJ1-6, with TRBD1 as a possible D gene (5 bases). Trimming removed 1 base at V and 7 bases at J, with 8 bases between. The CDR3 spans 14 residues. Germline-derived CDR1 and CDR2 are SEHNR and FQNEAQ (reference sequence). The CDR3 spells CASSLVGGNSPLHF. In DNA form, the CDR3 reads TGTGCCAGCAGCTTAGTCGGGGGGAATTCACCCCTCCACTTT.

A single count supports this clone. The genes are TRBV7-9 and TRBJ2-7; D call uncertain. The CDR3 runs 14 residues. V was shortened by 5 bases and J by 2 bases, with 13 bases between the two germline ends. Germline V gene lookup returns CDR1 SEHNR and CDR2 FQNEAQ (reference sequence). DNA of the CDR3: TGTGCCAGCAGCCCGCGGTTGACGGCCTACGAGCAGTACTTC. Translated: CASSPRLTAYEQYF.

The V gene is TRBV23-1, the J gene TRBJ1-2; possibly TRBD1 for D (6 bases). TRBV23-1 is annotated as an ORF whose role is uncertain. Trimming took 3 bases from V and 8 from J, leaving 19 bases between them. CDR3 length: 15 residues. This CDR3 is CASSQPNREGRGYTF. CDR3 nucleotides: TGCGCCAGCAGTCAGCCCAACAGGGAGGGACGGGGCTACACCTTC.

The chain combines TRBV28 with TRBJ2-1, with a tentative D call TRBD2 (5 bases). This CDR3 is built from 14 residues. The germline V gene encodes CDR1 MDHEN and CDR2 SYDVKM. V lost 3 bases and J 5 bases, leaving 11 bases between the germline ends. The CDR3 region is CASSLPHGNNEQFF. The CDR3 DNA sequence: TGTGCCAGCAGTTTGCCTCACGGGAACAATGAGCAGTTCTTC.

The V and J genes are TRBV5-1 and TRBJ2-3; D remains unclear. V was pared by 2 bases and J by 2 bases, with 12 bases between. Germline V gives CDR1 SGHRS, CDR2 YFSETQ. The CDR3 has 15 residues. The CDR3 region is CASSFERSDTDTQYF. As DNA, the CDR3 is TGCGCCAGCAGCTTCGAACGGAGTGACACAGATACGCAGTATTTT.

Regarding this clone: One end of the junction is discordant with germline, which a read error may explain. The chain combines TRBV7-7 with TRBJ2-2, with 8 nucleotides matching TRBD1. Germline assignment: CDR1 SSHAT and CDR2 FNYEAQ (reference sequence). The CDR3 covers 14 residues. The CDR3: CASSPTGAAGELFF. CDR3 nucleotides: TGTGCTAGCAGCCCGACAGGGGCGGCCGGGGAGCTGTTTTTT.

The chain uses TRBV5-1 and TRBJ2-1, with a weak D call TRBD2 (5 bases). Germline-derived CDR1 and CDR2 are SGHRS and YFSETQ. With 0 bases removed from V and 0 bases from J, the gap between germline ends came to 13 bases. The CDR3 sequence is 17 residues long. Here the CDR3 reads CASSLETGFSSYNEQFF. CDR3 nucleotides: TGCGCCAGCAGCTTGGAGACGGGATTCAGCTCCTACAATGAGCAGTTCTTC.

This clone was seen only once. V usage is TRBV7-2 and J usage is TRBJ1-1; 10 bases fit TRBD1. Per germline, CDR1 SGHTA and CDR2 FQGNSA. This CDR3 is 16 amino acids long. V gave up 3 bases and J gave up 5 bases; unmatched junction bases: 9. The CDR3 protein is CASSFGYGQGDTEAFF. For the CDR3, the DNA is TGTGCCAGCAGCTTTGGGTACGGACAGGGGGATACTGAAGCTTTCTTT.

The chain links TRBV5-1 to TRBJ2-3; 12 nucleotides align to TRBD2. Germline-derived CDR1 and CDR2 are SGHRS and YFSETQ. V lost 4 bases to trimming and J lost 0 bases; unmatched junction nucleotides: 6. The CDR3 contains 17 residues. CDR3 sequence reads: CASSPGLAGRSTDTQYF. Written as DNA, the CDR3 is TGCGCCAGCAGCCCCGGACTAGCGGGGCGTAGCACAGATACGCAGTATTTT.

V and J are TRBV6-5 and TRBJ2-5; possible D gene TRBD2, 5 bases. This CDR3 region has 13 residues. The germline CDR1 and CDR2 sequences are MNHEY and SVGAGI. Trimming removed 7 bases from V and 3 bases from J, with 12 bases in between. The CDR3 DNA sequence: TGTGCCAGCACCCGCGGGCCAAAAGAGACCCAGTACTTC. This sequence encodes CASTRGPKETQYF.